This T cell receptor beta chain came from a study of blood T cell repertoires in COVID-19. Study information: Material from acute and convalescent COVID-19 was sourced from the United States, Italy and Spain.

CDR3 length: 13 amino acids. V gave up 2 bases and J gave up 4 bases, with 9 bases separating them. From germline, CDR1 is SGHNT and CDR2 YYREEE (reference sequence). Original methodology: For nucleated cells, counts were estimated from reference gene primer amplification. Sequenced by immunoSEQ multiplex PCR; TCRdb stores in-frame clones only, minus some. V and J calls and clone size come straight from that table; D and trimming were deduced from the DNA. The table records about 46,000 clones, around nine tenths of them present only once. Sequencing was performed on peripheral blood. The V and J genes are TRBV5-4 and TRBJ1-2; D call uncertain. The receptor was isolated from a man aged 60-69 years with active or convalescent COVID-19. In DNA, the CDR3 is TGTGCCAGCAGCTTTTTGGGCCGCTATGGCTACACCTTC. Its translation: CASSFLGRYGYTF.